The 32 T cell receptor beta chains below all came from one sample that was sequenced in a study of glioma-infiltrating T cells after dendritic cell vaccination (dated by TCRdb to between 2015 and 2016). The time point label here, explained by the study, means: after dendritic cell vaccination, including at tumor progression/relapse. Library construction relied on the immunoSEQ multiplex PCR assay. Not all clones reach the TCRdb copy of this immuneACCESS table, which keeps in-frame sequences only. Checked studies attribute under half of the gap to unresolved V genes and leave the rest unexplained. This sample comprises tens of thousands of clones, 80% to 90% of them detected only once. The top ten clones comprise approximately 2.1% of the sample. The sequencing here drew on blood, taken after dendritic cell vaccination. Receptors originate from a human donor with glioblastoma.

The chain carries TRBV6-5 and TRBJ1-2; 7 bases map to TRBD1. The V gene's germline CDR1 is MNHEY and CDR2 SVGAGI. After removal of 6 bases from V and 4 bases from J, the junction contained 11 bases not matched to a gene. The CDR3 totals 15 residues. CDR3 sequence: CASSPQRQGPYGYTF. The CDR3, as DNA: TGTGCCAGCAGCCCTCAGCGACAGGGACCCTATGGCTACACCTTC.

J is TRBJ2-3 and V is TRBV5-4, with 7 bases matching TRBD2. Germline V gene lookup returns CDR1 SGHNT and CDR2 YYREEE (reference sequence). CDR3 length: 14 amino acids. The V segment lost 1 base and the J segment 3 bases; nucleotides outside the gene matches: 2. The CDR3 coding sequence is TGTGCCAGCAGCTTGCCTAGCGGAACAGATACGCAGTATTTT. This translates into CASSLPSGTDTQYF.

The table lists this clone with a few counts. This chain links TRBV14 with TRBJ1-1; 8 bases align to TRBD1. The V gene's germline CDR1 is SGHDN and CDR2 FVKESK. This CDR3 has 15 amino acids. Losses at the gene ends were 2 bases for V and 11 bases for J; bases not matched to a gene: 13. CDR3: CASSQSSTGAIWAFF. The DNA of the CDR3 is TGTGCCAGCAGCCAAAGCTCGACAGGGGCGATTTGGGCTTTCTTT.

The chain has TRBV11-3 and TRBJ2-7; D is ambiguous. Germline-derived CDR1 and CDR2 are SGHNT and YENEEA. The CDR3 covers 13 residues. V was trimmed by 3 bases and J by 1 base, leaving 7 bases between them. CDR3 DNA: TGTGCCAGCAGCTTGGAACAGTCCTACGAGCAGTACTTC. Residues: CASSLEQSYEQYF.

The chain has TRBV4-1 and TRBJ2-7; 7 positions match TRBD1. The trim removed 4 bases at V and 6 bases at J, leaving 12 bases unmatched. Germline CDR1 and CDR2: MGHRA and YSYEKL. The CDR3 runs to 15 residues. CDR3 protein: CASSPTARTGSEQYF. The CDR3 bases are TGCGCCAGCAGCCCCACGGCCCGGACAGGTTCCGAGCAGTACTTC.

The count of this clone is one. The chain uses TRBV6-5 and TRBJ1-5; weak D call: TRBD1 (5 bases). The germline V gene encodes CDR1 MNHEY and CDR2 SVGAGI. V lost 7 bases, J lost 7 bases, and 17 bases lay in between. This CDR3 is 14 amino acids long. CDR3 in DNA: TGTGCCAGCAAAAGAGACAGTACGGAACAGCCCCAGCATTTT. It is translated as CASKRDSTEQPQHF.

The chain recombines TRBV5-1 with TRBJ2-7; no definite D call. Germline assignment: CDR1 SGHRS and CDR2 YFSETQ. The CDR3 is 13 residues long. The V end was cut by 0 bases, the J end by 3 bases, with 7 bases between. CDR3 in amino acids: CASSLGQYYEQYF. CDR3 DNA sequence: TGCGCCAGCAGCTTGGGTCAGTACTACGAGCAGTACTTC.

The chain links TRBV6-6 to TRBJ2-2; D unclear. Matching the DNA end better, TRBJ1-3 makes the J call doubtful. This CDR3 contains 14 residues. Looked up from germline, CDR1 is MNHNY and CDR2 is SVGAGI (reference sequence). The CDR3 nucleotides are TGTGCCAGCAGTCACCGGGACTCTGGAAACACCATATATTTT. It yields the protein CASSHRDSGNTIYF.

CDR3: CASSFSFYGYTF. Written as DNA, the CDR3 is TGTGCCAGCAGCTTTAGTTTCTATGGCTACACCTTC. This chain links TRBV5-6 with TRBJ1-2; no reliable D call. There are 12 residues in the CDR3. CDR1 is SGHDT and CDR2 is YYEEEE in the germline V gene. V was shortened by 2 bases and J by 4 bases, with 6 bases between the two germline ends.

The rearrangement joins TRBV7-9 to TRBJ1-1; D might be TRBD1 (5 bases). CDR1 is SEHNR and CDR2 is FQNEAQ in the germline V gene (reference sequence). The V gene lost 0 bases and the J gene lost 1 base, with 12 bases spanning the gap. The CDR3 has 16 amino acids. The CDR3 sequence: CASSLAAGWGNTEAFF. The DNA for the CDR3 is TGTGCCAGCAGCTTAGCGGCAGGGTGGGGGAACACTGAAGCTTTCTTT.

The V gene is TRBV5-6, the J gene TRBJ2-1, with 9 nucleotides matching TRBD1. J lost 3 bases, V lost 4 bases, and 11 bases had no gene match. The CDR3 contains 17 residues. Germline V gene lookup returns CDR1 SGHDT and CDR2 YYEEEE. The CDR3, as DNA: TGTGCCAGCAGCCGTCCCGGGACAGGGAACATCTACAATGAGCAGTTCTTC. As protein: CASSRPGTGNIYNEQFF.

The rearrangement uses TRBV5-1 and TRBJ1-2, with D hard to call. Germline CDR1 is SGHRS and CDR2 is YFSETQ. CDR3 size: 15 residues. The germline V and J ends were trimmed by 4 bases and 2 bases, with 15 bases remaining between them. The CDR3 DNA sequence: TGCGCCAGCAGCCCCTCGCTAAGCTTCAACTATGGCTACACCTTC. Residues: CASSPSLSFNYGYTF. The full variable domain, its missing parts supplied by reference TRBV5-1 and TRBJ1-2, is KAGVTQTPRYLIKTRGQQVTLSCSPISGHRSVSWYQQTPGQGLQFLFEYFSETQRNKGNFPGRFSGRQFSNSRSEMNVSTLELGDSALYLCASSPSLSFNYGYTFGSGTRLTVV.

Here the CDR3 reads CASSLGQMGGSEAFF. CDR3 bases: TGTGCCAGCAGTCTAGGACAGATGGGCGGGTCTGAAGCTTTCTTT. The chain couples TRBV6-1 to TRBJ1-1; possible D gene TRBD1, 6 bases. The CDR3 loop spans 15 amino acids. Germline-derived CDR1 and CDR2 are MNHNS and SASEGT. Deletions cut 5 bases from V and 6 bases from J, with 19 bases between.

V gene TRBV18 combines with J gene TRBJ1-5; 9 nucleotides agree with TRBD1. Germline CDR1 KGHSH, CDR2 LQKENI. The CDR3 extends over 18 amino acids. V was pared by 4 bases and J by 2 bases, with 12 bases of the junction left unmatched. The CDR3 sequence is CASSRTGTGLIGNQPQHF. The CDR3 DNA is TGTGCCAGCTCACGGACCGGGACAGGGTTGATTGGCAATCAGCCCCAGCATTTT.

The rearrangement joins TRBV30 to TRBJ2-3; weak D call: TRBD2 (5 bases). CDR1 is GTSNPN and CDR2 is SVGIG in the germline V gene (reference sequence). The CDR3 is 13 residues long. Trimming removed 4 bases at V and 2 bases at J, with 10 bases between. Here the CDR3 reads CAWTPAVTDTQYF. As DNA, the CDR3 is TGTGCCTGGACTCCAGCGGTCACAGATACGCAGTATTTT.

This clone appeared a few times. CDR3 in DNA: TGTGCCAGCAGCCCCGGGACTGGCAATGAGCAGTTCTTC. This codes for CASSPGTGNEQFF. This chain uses TRBV7-2 with TRBJ2-1, with TRBD2 as a possible D gene (6 bases). Trimming shortened V by 5 bases and J by 6 bases, and 11 bases separated the two germline ends. The CDR3 length is 13 residues. Germline values: CDR1 SGHTA, CDR2 FQGNSA.

The J gene is TRBJ2-2, the V gene TRBV6-1; weak D call: TRBD2 (6 bases). CDR3 length: 14 residues. Trimming cost V 8 bases and J 0 bases, with 10 bases left between them. Germline values: CDR1 MNHNS, CDR2 SASEGT. CDR3 loop: CASCWGANTGELFF. As DNA, the CDR3 is TGTGCCAGCTGTTGGGGGGCGAACACCGGGGAGCTGTTTTTT.

With regard to this clone: Its ends do not fully match the called genes, so a read error is possible. This sequence joins TRBV7-8 and TRBJ2-7, with TRBD2 identical over 7 bases. Germline CDR1 SGHVS, CDR2 FQNEAQ. The CDR3 covers 14 residues. CDR3 sequence: CAGSLAGSAGEQYF. The CDR3 coding sequence is TGTGCCGGCAGCTTAGCGGGCAGCGCGGGTGAGCAGTACTTC.

The genes are TRBV7-2 and TRBJ2-7; the D is unclear. The CDR3 sequence is 13 residues long. Trimming took 3 bases from V and 2 from J, leaving 8 bases between them. Germline lookup yields CDR1 SGHTA and CDR2 FQGNSA. The CDR3 is CASSFGEAYEQYF. CDR3 coding DNA: TGTGCCAGCAGCTTCGGTGAAGCCTACGAGCAGTACTTC. Full variable domain (missing parts from reference TRBV7-2 and TRBJ2-7): GAGVSQSPSNKVTEKGKDVELRCDPISGHTALYWYRQSLGQGLEFLIYFQGNSAPDKSGLPSDRFSAERTGGSVSTLTIQRTQQEDSAVYLCASSFGEAYEQYFGPGTRLTVT.

Only a few counts were recorded for this clone. The V and J genes are TRBV4-1 and TRBJ2-5, with 13 nucleotides matching TRBD2. Germline CDR1 is MGHRA and CDR2 is YSYEKL. This CDR3 region has 20 residues. J lost 2 bases, V lost 0 bases, and 12 bases had no gene match. The CDR3 region has the DNA TGCGCCAGCAGCCAAGATCCGCCCGGGACTAGCGGGGAACGGCAAGAGACCCAGTACTTC. Translation gives CASSQDPPGTSGERQETQYF.

This chain uses TRBV2 with TRBJ1-5; possible D gene TRBD1, 5 bases. The length of the CDR3 is 14 residues. V gave up 8 bases and J gave up 2 bases, with 13 bases separating them. Germline CDR1 reads SNHLY; CDR2 reads FYNNEI. The CDR3 bases are TGTGCCAGCGAGGTGGGGCACCGCAATCAGCCCCAGCATTTT. Its translation: CASEVGHRNQPQHF.

This chain links TRBV7-2 with TRBJ2-7; perhaps TRBD2 as D (6 bases). Trimming pared 5 bases from V and 6 bases from J, leaving 14 bases between. Germline CDR1 is SGHTA and CDR2 is FQGNSA. The CDR3 covers 13 residues. In DNA form, the CDR3 reads TGTGCCAGCAGCCAGGTGACTAGGCGCGAGCAGTACTTC. Translation: CASSQVTRREQYF.

The gene calls are TRBV5-4 and TRBJ1-4; unclear D gene. This CDR3 has 16 amino acids. In germline, CDR1 is SGHNT, CDR2 YYREEE (reference sequence). V shed 2 bases and J shed 1 base, with 12 bases lying between them. The DNA of the CDR3 is TGTGCCAGCAGCTTTTCGCCGGGAAGAACTAATGAAAAACTGTTTTTT. It is translated as CASSFSPGRTNEKLFF.

This chain links TRBV2 with TRBJ2-4, with 7 nucleotides matching TRBD1. The V segment lost 6 bases and the J segment 2 bases; nucleotides outside the gene matches: 4. CDR1 is SNHLY and CDR2 is FYNNEI in the germline V gene. There are 14 residues in the CDR3. The CDR3 nucleotides read TGTGCCAGCAGCGTGGACAGGTCCAAAAACATTCAGTACTTC. Its protein product is CASSVDRSKNIQYF.

This clone appeared once. The genes are TRBV2 and TRBJ2-7; 7 bases agree with TRBD1. The CDR3 totals 15 residues. Per germline, CDR1 SNHLY and CDR2 FYNNEI. V trimming: 5 bases; J trimming: 7 bases; junction bases outside the gene matches: 14. In DNA form, the CDR3 reads TGTGCCAGCAGTTTACGGGACAGACCAGGAGTGGAGCAGTACTTC. Protein sequence: CASSLRDRPGVEQYF.

This chain joins TRBV4-1 and TRBJ1-6; 8 nucleotides agree with TRBD1. This CDR3 contains 18 residues. The trim removed 3 bases at V and 1 base at J, leaving 8 bases unmatched. The germline CDR1 and CDR2 sequences are MGHRA and YSYEKL. DNA of the CDR3: TGCGCCAGCAGCCATGCTCCCACAGGGGGTTCCTATAATTCACCCCTCCACTTT. The encoded protein is CASSHAPTGGSYNSPLHF.

The rearrangement joins TRBV7-2 to TRBJ1-2; D not certain. The germline V gene has CDR1 SGHTA and CDR2 FQGNSA. Trimming stripped 1 base from V and 7 bases from J, with 10 bases between. This CDR3 comprises 13 residues. The CDR3 here is CASSLGAVGGYTF. The CDR3 nucleotides read TGTGCCAGCAGCTTAGGGGCAGTTGGTGGCTACACCTTC.

V gene TRBV5-6 combines with J gene TRBJ2-1, with TRBD2 matching over 8 bases. The germline V gene has CDR1 SGHDT and CDR2 YYEEEE. V lost 3 bases and J lost 0; bases outside the gene matches: 2. This CDR3 is 15 amino acids long. The CDR3 loop reads CASSYGLASYNEQFF. In DNA, the CDR3 is TGTGCCAGCAGCTATGGACTAGCCTCCTACAATGAGCAGTTCTTC.

This rearrangement joins TRBV5-1 to TRBJ1-2; D gene unclear. The CDR3 is 12 amino acids. The germline V gene encodes CDR1 SGHRS and CDR2 YFSETQ. Trimming left V 0 bases short and J 6 bases short, with 6 bases between. The CDR3 DNA reads TGCGCCAGCAGCTTGGACGGAGATGGCTACACCTTC. Translation: CASSLDGDGYTF.

A remark on this clone: The DNA is omitted, as the CDR3 cannot be located on it reliably, and the CDR3 follows TCRdb's listing. This chain uses TRBV6-6 with TRBJ2-1; TRBD2 was called by the table and not checked on the DNA. The CDR3 is 16 amino acids in total, end residues counted. Germline loops: CDR1 MNHNY, CDR2 SVGAGI (reference sequence). The CDR3 protein is CASSSSTSGDYNEQFF.

V is TRBV7-2 and J is TRBJ1-1; D not certain. V gave up 7 bases and J gave up 3 bases, with 12 bases separating them. The CDR3 extends over 13 amino acids. The V gene's germline CDR1 is SGHTA and CDR2 FQGNSA. Here the CDR3 DNA reads TGTGCCAGCACCGCTAACTTGGACACTGAAGCTTTCTTT. This codes for CASTANLDTEAFF. The variable domain in full, with the rest retrieved from reference TRBV7-2 and TRBJ1-1, is GAGVSQSPSNKVTEKGKDVELRCDPISGHTALYWYRQSLGQGLEFLIYFQGNSAPDKSGLPSDRFSAERTGGSVSTLTIQRTQQEDSAVYLCASTANLDTEAFFGQGTRLTVV.

The chain has TRBV5-1 and TRBJ1-1, with 8 nucleotides matching TRBD1. Germline trimming cut 7 bases from V and 0 bases from J; bases unmatched to any gene: 8. Germline CDR1 is SGHRS and CDR2 is YFSETQ. The CDR3 contains 15 residues. The CDR3 DNA is TGCGCCAGCGATCCACAGGGGGGAATGAACACTGAAGCTTTCTTT. Protein sequence: CASDPQGGMNTEAFF. The full variable domain, in which reference TRBV5-1 and TRBJ1-1 provide the parts outside the CDR3, is KAGVTQTPRYLIKTRGQQVTLSCSPISGHRSVSWYQQTPGQGLQFLFEYFSETQRNKGNFPGRFSGRQFSNSRSEMNVSTLELGDSALYLCASDPQGGMNTEAFFGQGTRLTVV.